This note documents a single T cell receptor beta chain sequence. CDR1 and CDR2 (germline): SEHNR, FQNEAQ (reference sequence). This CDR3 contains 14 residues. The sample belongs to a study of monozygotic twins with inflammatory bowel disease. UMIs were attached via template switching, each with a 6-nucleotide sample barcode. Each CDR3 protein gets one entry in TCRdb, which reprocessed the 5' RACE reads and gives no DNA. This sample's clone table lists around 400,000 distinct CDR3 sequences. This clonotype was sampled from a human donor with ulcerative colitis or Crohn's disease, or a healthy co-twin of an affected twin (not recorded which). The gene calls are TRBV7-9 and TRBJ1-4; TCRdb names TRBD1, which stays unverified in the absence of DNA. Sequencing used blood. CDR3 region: CASSLSGDGEKLFF.